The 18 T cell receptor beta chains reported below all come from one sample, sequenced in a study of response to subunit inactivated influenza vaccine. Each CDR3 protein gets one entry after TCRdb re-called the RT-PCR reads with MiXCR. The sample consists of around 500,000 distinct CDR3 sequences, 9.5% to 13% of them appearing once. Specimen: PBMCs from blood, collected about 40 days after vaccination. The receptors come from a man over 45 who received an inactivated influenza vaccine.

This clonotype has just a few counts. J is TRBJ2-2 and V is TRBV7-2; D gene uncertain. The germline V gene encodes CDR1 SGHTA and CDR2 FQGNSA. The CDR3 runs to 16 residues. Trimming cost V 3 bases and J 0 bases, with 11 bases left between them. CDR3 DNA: TGTGCCAGCAGCTTCCGGTCGACTTCGAACACCGGGGAGCTGTTTTTT. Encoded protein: CASSFRSTSNTGELFF.

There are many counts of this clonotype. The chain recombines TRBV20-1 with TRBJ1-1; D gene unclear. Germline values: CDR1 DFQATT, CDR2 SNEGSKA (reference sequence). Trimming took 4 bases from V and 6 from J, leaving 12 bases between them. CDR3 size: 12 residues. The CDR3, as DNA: TGCAGTGCTACCACTTTTGGCGCTGAAGCTTTCTTT. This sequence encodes CSATTFGAEAFF.

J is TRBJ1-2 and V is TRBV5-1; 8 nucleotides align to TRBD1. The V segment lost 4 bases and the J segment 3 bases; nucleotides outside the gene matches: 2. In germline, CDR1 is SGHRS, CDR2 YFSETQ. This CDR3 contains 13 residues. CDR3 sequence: CASSEQGDYGYTF. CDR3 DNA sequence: TGCGCCAGCAGCGAACAGGGGGACTATGGCTACACCTTC.

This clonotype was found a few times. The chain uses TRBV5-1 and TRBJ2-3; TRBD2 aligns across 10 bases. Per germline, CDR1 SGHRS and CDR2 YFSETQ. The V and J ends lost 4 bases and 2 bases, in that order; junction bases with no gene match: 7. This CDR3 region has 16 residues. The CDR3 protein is CASSNGLAEYTDTQYF. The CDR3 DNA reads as TGCGCCAGCAGCAACGGACTAGCGGAGTACACAGATACGCAGTATTTT.

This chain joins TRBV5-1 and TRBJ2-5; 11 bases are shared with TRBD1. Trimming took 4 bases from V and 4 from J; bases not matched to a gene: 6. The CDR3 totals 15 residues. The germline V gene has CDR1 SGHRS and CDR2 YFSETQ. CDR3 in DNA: TGCGCCAGCAGCGAGGGACAGGGGGTAGGAGAGACCCAGTACTTC. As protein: CASSEGQGVGETQYF.

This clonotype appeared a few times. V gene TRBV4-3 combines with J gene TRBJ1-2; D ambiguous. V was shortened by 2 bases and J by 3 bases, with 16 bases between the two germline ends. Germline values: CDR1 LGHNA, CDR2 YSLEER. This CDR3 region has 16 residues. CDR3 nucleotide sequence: TGCGCCAGCAGCCAAAGTTCGGGGAGAATTGACTATGGCTACACCTTC. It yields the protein CASSQSSGRIDYGYTF.

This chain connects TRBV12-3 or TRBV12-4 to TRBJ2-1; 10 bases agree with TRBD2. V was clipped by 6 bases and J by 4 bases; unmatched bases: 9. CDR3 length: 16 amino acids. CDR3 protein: CASSLSGLAEYNEQFF. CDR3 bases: TGTGCCAGCAGCTTAAGCGGACTAGCGGAATACAATGAGCAGTTCTTC.

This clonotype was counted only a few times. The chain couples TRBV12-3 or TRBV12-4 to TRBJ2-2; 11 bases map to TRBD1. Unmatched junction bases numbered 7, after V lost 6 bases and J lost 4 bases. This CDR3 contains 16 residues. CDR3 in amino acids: CASRRTGGVSTGELFF. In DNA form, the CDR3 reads TGTGCCAGCAGGCGGACAGGGGGCGTAAGCACCGGGGAGCTGTTTTTT.

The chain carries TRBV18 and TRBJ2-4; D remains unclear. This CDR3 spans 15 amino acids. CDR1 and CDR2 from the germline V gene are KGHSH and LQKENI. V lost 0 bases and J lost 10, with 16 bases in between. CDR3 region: CASSPPIGYESIQYF. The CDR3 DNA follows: TGTGCCAGCTCACCACCGATCGGGTATGAATCTATTCAGTACTTC.

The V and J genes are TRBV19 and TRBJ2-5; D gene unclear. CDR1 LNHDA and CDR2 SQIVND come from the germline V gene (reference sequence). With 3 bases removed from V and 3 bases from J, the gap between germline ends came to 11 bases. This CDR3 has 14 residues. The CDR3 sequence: CASSMGRIKETQYF. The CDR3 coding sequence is TGTGCCAGTAGTATGGGCCGGATAAAAGAGACCCAGTACTTC.

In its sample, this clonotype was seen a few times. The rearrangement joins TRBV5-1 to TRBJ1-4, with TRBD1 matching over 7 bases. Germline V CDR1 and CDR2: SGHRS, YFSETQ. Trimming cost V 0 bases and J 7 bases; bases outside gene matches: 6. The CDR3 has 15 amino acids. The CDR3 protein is CASSLVAGGIEKLFF. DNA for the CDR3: TGCGCCAGCAGCTTGGTTGCAGGGGGGATTGAAAAACTGTTTTTT. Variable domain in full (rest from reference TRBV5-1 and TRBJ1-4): KAGVTQTPRYLIKTRGQQVTLSCSPISGHRSVSWYQQTPGQGLQFLFEYFSETQRNKGNFPGRFSGRQFSNSRSEMNVSTLELGDSALYLCASSLVAGGIEKLFFGSGTQLSVL.

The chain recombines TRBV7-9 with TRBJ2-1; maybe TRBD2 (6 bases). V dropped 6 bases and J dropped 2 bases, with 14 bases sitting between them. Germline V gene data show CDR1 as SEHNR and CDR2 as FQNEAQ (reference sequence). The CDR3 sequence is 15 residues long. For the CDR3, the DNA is TGTGCCAGCAGGGACGGGACTCTTGCCTACAATGAGCAGTTCTTC. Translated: CASRDGTLAYNEQFF.

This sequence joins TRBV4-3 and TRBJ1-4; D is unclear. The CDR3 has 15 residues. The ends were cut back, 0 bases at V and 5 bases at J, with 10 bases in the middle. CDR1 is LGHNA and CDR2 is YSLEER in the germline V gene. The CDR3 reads CASSQDVRTNEKLFF. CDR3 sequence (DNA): TGCGCCAGCAGCCAAGATGTACGTACAAATGAAAAACTGTTTTTT.

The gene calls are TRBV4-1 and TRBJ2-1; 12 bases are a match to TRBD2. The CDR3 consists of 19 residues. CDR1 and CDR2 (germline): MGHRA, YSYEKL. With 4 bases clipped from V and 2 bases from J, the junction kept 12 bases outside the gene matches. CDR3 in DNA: TGCGCCAGCAGCCGGAGGTGGCTAGCGGGAGGGCCTCCCTACAATGAGCAGTTCTTC. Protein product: CASSRRWLAGGPPYNEQFF.

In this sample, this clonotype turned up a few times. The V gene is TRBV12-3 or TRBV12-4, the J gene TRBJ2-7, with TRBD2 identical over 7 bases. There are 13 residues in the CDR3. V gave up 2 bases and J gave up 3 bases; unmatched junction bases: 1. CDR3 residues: CASSLPSGYEQYF. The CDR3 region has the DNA TGTGCCAGCAGTTTACCTAGCGGCTACGAGCAGTACTTC.

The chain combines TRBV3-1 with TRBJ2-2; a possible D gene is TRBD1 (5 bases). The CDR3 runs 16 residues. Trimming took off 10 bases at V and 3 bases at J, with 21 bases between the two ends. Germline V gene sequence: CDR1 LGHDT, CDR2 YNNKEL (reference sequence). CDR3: CATTLRGSFDTGELFF. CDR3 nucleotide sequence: TGTGCCACCACCCTTAGGGGTAGTTTCGACACCGGGGAGCTGTTTTTT.

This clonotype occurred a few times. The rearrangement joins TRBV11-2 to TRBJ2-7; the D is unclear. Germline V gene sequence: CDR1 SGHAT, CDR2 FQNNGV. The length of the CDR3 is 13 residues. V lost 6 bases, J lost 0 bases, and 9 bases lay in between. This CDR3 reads CASRNFPSYEQYF. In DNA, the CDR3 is TGTGCCAGCAGGAACTTCCCCTCCTACGAGCAGTACTTC.

CDR3 sequence (DNA): TGTGCCAGCGAAGGACTAGCGGGAGGGGTCAAAAACATTCAGTACTTC. This gives the protein CASEGLAGGVKNIQYF. The chain combines TRBV2 with TRBJ2-4, with 15 nucleotides matching TRBD2. Germline values: CDR1 SNHLY, CDR2 FYNNEI. The length of the CDR3 is 16 residues. Germline trimming cut 8 bases from V and 3 bases from J; bases unmatched to any gene: 5.